This paragraph covers one T cell receptor (beta chain) sequence. Its antigen is unidentified. This record belongs to a study of cytomegalovirus exposure and HLA in healthy donors. Study results and caveats: Reported results showed that the classifier diagnosed cytomegalovirus status with high specificity and sensitivity. A later analysis found first-cohort TCR clusters tended to co-occur in the 95 to 150 validation repertoires.

V lost 2 bases to trimming and J lost 6 bases; unmatched junction nucleotides: 8. The germline V gene encodes CDR1 SGDLS and CDR2 YYNGEE. The CDR3 loop spans 15 amino acids. Clones were sequenced by immunoSEQ multiplex PCR, and TCRdb holds only the in-frame ones, with some missing. Here the sample spans fewer than 250,000 clones, around nine tenths being singletons. Sequenced input: PBMCs. The TCR was taken from a man aged 18 to 35 in good health and CMV-seronegative. This chain links TRBV9 with TRBJ2-7; TRBD2 matches 10 bases. The CDR3 loop is CASSVSAGGTVEQYF. CDR3 bases: TGTGCCAGCAGCGTTTCAGCGGGGGGGACCGTCGAGCAGTACTTC.